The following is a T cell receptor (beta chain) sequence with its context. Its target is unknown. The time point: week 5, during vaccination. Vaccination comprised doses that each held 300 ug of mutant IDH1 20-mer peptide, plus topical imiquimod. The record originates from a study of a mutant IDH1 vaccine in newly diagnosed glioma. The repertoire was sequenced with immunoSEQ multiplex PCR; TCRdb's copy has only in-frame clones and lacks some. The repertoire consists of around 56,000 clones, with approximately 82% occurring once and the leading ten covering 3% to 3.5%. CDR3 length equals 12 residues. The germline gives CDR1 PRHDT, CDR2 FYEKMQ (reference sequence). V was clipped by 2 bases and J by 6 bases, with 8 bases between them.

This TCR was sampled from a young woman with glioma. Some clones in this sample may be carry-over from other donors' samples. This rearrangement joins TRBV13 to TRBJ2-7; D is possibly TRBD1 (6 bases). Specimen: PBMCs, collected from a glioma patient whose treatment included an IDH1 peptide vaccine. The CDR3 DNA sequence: TGTGCCAGCAGCTTAAGCAGGGGCGAGCAGTACTTC. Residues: CASSLSRGEQYF.